Following are 10 T cell receptor beta chains from one sample sequenced in a study of regulatory T cells in long-lasting Graves disease. As for time point: newly diagnosed GD, antithyroid drugs for less than 3 months. After RNA was extracted from PBMCs, the TCR library was made from it. Relying on iRepertoire HTBI primers and Arm-PCR of CDR3 regions, the team built TCR beta libraries. Using its own MiXCR run on the multiplex PCR reads, TCRdb lists one record per CDR3 protein. The sample records more than 400,000 distinct CDR3 sequences, 15% to 20% being singletons. The data also belong to a second study, concerning T cells in Graves' hyperthyroidism and ophthalmopathy.

The material was peripheral blood mononuclear cells (PBMCs), obtained at new diagnosis, from a patient treated with antithyroid drugs. The receptor source for this set is a man aged 35-49 years with Graves disease.

This clonotype was observed a handful of times. CDR3 region: CSAKLIAGGPQDTQYF. DNA for the CDR3: TGCAGTGCTAAGCTTATAGCGGGAGGGCCCCAAGATACGCAGTATTTT. The chain has TRBV20-1 and TRBJ2-3; 11 bases line up with TRBD2. Per the germline V gene, CDR1 is DFQATT and CDR2 is SNEGSKA (reference sequence). There are 16 residues in the CDR3. The ends lost 4 bases at V and 5 bases at J; junction bases unmatched: 11.

This clonotype was detected a few times. V gene TRBV20-1 combines with J gene TRBJ2-1, with D perhaps TRBD1 or TRBD2 (5 bases each). CDR3 length equals 15 residues. Trimming took off 0 bases at V and 9 bases at J, with 18 bases between the two ends. In germline, CDR1 is DFQATT, CDR2 SNEGSKA (reference sequence). CDR3 nucleotides: TGCAGTGCTAGAGATTTCGATAAACGGGGCGGTGAGCAGTTCTTC. This encodes CSARDFDKRGGEQFF.

The table lists this clonotype with many counts. The V call is TRBV5-1, the J call TRBJ2-1; D unresolved. V lost 0 bases and J lost 3, with 13 bases in between. The CDR3 sequence is 16 residues long. Germline CDR1 reads SGHRS; CDR2 reads YFSETQ. The chain's CDR3 is CASSLVRPTNYNEQFF. The CDR3 DNA follows: TGCGCCAGCAGCTTGGTTCGTCCCACAAACTACAATGAGCAGTTCTTC. The whole variable domain, remainder taken from reference TRBV5-1 and TRBJ2-1, is KAGVTQTPRYLIKTRGQQVTLSCSPISGHRSVSWYQQTPGQGLQFLFEYFSETQRNKGNFPGRFSGRQFSNSRSEMNVSTLELGDSALYLCASSLVRPTNYNEQFFGPGTRLTVL.

This clonotype was counted many times. The rearrangement links TRBV20-1 to TRBJ2-5; the match to TRBD2 covers 8 bases. The CDR3 contains 14 residues. The trim removed 4 bases at V and 0 bases at J, leaving 4 bases unmatched. In germline, CDR1 is DFQATT, CDR2 SNEGSKA (reference sequence). CDR3 DNA sequence: TGCAGTGCTACCGGGACTAGGGACCAAGAGACCCAGTACTTC. Translating gives CSATGTRDQETQYF.

This clonotype occurred many times. The genes are TRBV6-5 and TRBJ2-7, with 11 bases matching TRBD1. This CDR3 contains 15 residues. In germline, CDR1 is MNHEY, CDR2 SVGAGI. Trimming took 2 bases from V and 1 from J; bases not matched to a gene: 1. The CDR3 DNA reads TGTGCCAGCAGTTACGGGACAGGGGGATCCTACGAGCAGTACTTC. Amino acid sequence: CASSYGTGGSYEQYF.

This clonotype was detected only once. A read error is possible here, since a much larger clone lies one base away. This chain connects TRBV7-2 to TRBJ2-1; 9 nucleotides agree with TRBD2. The CDR3 runs 16 residues. Trimming removed 5 bases from V and 6 bases from J; junction bases left unmatched: 11. Per germline, CDR1 SGHTA and CDR2 FQGNSA. CDR3 protein: CASSISGSDTCNEQFF. CDR3 DNA: TGTGCCAGCAGCATTAGCGGGAGCGATACCTGCAATGAGCAGTTCTTC.

This clonotype was recorded a few times. J is TRBJ2-3 and V is TRBV29-1; D remains unclear. Germline-derived CDR1 and CDR2 are SQVTM and ANQGSEA. The CDR3 runs 12 residues. The germline V and J ends were trimmed by 3 bases and 1 base, with 5 bases remaining between them. The CDR3 DNA reads as TGCAGCGTTGATGTTCGCACAGATACGCAGTATTTT. The encoded protein is CSVDVRTDTQYF.

This clonotype was counted at least ten times. The chain joins TRBV7-2 to TRBJ2-3; TRBD2 matches at 9 bases. Germline loops: CDR1 SGHTA, CDR2 FQGNSA. With V trimmed by 0 bases and J by 5 bases, 6 bases remained unmatched. The CDR3 is made up of 16 amino acids. In DNA, the CDR3 is TGTGCCAGCAGCTTAGCGGCGGGAGGGCCTCAAGATACGCAGTATTTT. Translated, it gives CASSLAAGGPQDTQYF.

The J gene is TRBJ2-1, the V gene TRBV11-2; the D gene is possibly TRBD2 (5 bases). V lost 5 bases to trimming and J lost 3 bases, with 11 bases between them. Per the germline V gene, CDR1 is SGHAT and CDR2 is FQNNGV. CDR3 size: 14 residues. CDR3 coding DNA: TGTGCCAGCAGCCCTCCGGGGTTCTACAATGAGCAGTTCTTC. Encoded protein: CASSPPGFYNEQFF.

This clonotype was seen many times. CDR3 nucleotide sequence: TGTGCCAGCAGTGAATCATTGGGACTAGCGGGAGGCAATGAGCAGTTCTTC. Protein: CASSESLGLAGGNEQFF. The J gene is TRBJ2-1, the V gene TRBV2; 15 nucleotides agree with TRBD2. CDR3 length equals 17 residues. The ends lost 2 bases at V and 6 bases at J; junction bases unmatched: 5. CDR1 and CDR2 from the germline V gene are SNHLY and FYNNEI.